Presented here are 16 T cell receptor beta chains from one specimen sequenced in a study of T cell clonality in common variable immunodeficiency (dated by TCRdb to between 2014 and 2017). Library preparation employed the immunoSEQ multiplex PCR assay. TCRdb limited this immuneACCESS table to in-frame rearrangements with V and J called. A share of clones is missing; checked studies link under half to unresolved V genes, and the rest is unexplained. The table for this sample lists some 30,000 clones, none of them counted only once. Of the sample, approximately 4% is held by the ten largest clones. The sequencing input was peripheral blood mononuclear cells. The receptors come from a person between 18 and 69 years old in good health.

This clone appeared many times. The observed sequence ends 3 residues before the CDR3 terminus, with the missing tail filled in from the germline J gene. The rearrangement uses TRBV20-1 and TRBJ2-7; D possibly corresponds to TRBD2 (6 bases). The CDR3 totals 13 residues. V lost 4 bases to trimming and J lost 5 bases, with 15 bases between them. Looked up from germline, CDR1 is DFQATT and CDR2 is SNEGSKA (reference sequence). This chain's CDR3 is CSATEIGEDEQYF. CDR3 DNA (partial): TGCAGTGCTACAGAGATAGGGGAGGACGAG.

This clone was observed many times. The missing CDR3 end, 3 residues past where the read stops, is filled in from the germline J gene. The rearrangement joins TRBV12-3 or TRBV12-4 to TRBJ2-7; D is unclear. With 4 bases removed from V and 6 bases from J, the gap between germline ends came to 10 bases. The CDR3 totals 12 residues. CDR3: CASSYRRVEQYF. CDR3 bases read: TGTGCCAGCAGTTATCGACGGGTCGAG.

For this clone: From the germline J gene comes the end of the CDR3, since the read stops 3 residues before it. This sample also contains other DNA sequences that code for the same CDR3. This chain joins TRBV2 and TRBJ2-7, with D hard to call. CDR1 and CDR2 from the germline V gene are SNHLY and FYNNEI. V shed 5 bases and J shed 4 bases, with 6 bases lying between them. This CDR3 comprises 11 residues. Here the CDR3 reads CASSPVYEQYF. The sequenced part of the CDR3 DNA is TGTGCCAGCAGTCCCGTATACGAG.

This clone was detected ten times or more. The missing CDR3 end, 3 residues past where the read stops, is filled in from the germline J gene. The rearrangement uses TRBV5-1 and TRBJ2-7; a possible D gene is TRBD2 (5 bases). Germline-derived CDR1 and CDR2 are SGHRS and YFSETQ. CDR3 length: 12 residues. V gave up 3 bases and J gave up 2 bases, with 6 bases separating them. CDR3 residues: CASSSGAYEQYF. The CDR3 bases that were read are TGCGCCAGCAGCTCCGGGGCCTACGAG.

In this sample, this clone turned up a few times. The read ends 3 residues before the CDR3 terminus; that terminus is restored from the germline J gene. The V gene is TRBV7-8, the J gene TRBJ2-3; 7 nucleotides line up with TRBD1. CDR3 length: 13 amino acids. CDR1 is SGHVS, CDR2 FQNEAQ, per germline. CDR3 region: CASSYDRAQPQYF. The sequenced part of the CDR3 DNA is TGTGCCAGCAGCTACGACAGGGCTCAGCCG.

This clone was detected many times. The CDR3 extends 3 residues past the end of the read, so its final part is completed from the germline J gene. The V and J genes are TRBV7-3 and TRBJ2-1, with TRBD1 identical over 7 bases. Losses at the gene ends were 5 bases for V and 6 bases for J; bases not matched to a gene: 1. Germline loops: CDR1 SGHTA, CDR2 FQGTGA. This CDR3 spans 12 amino acids. CDR3 sequence: CASSPGGNEQFF. CDR3 DNA, as far as it was read: TGTGCCAGCAGCCCAGGGGGCAATGAG. The variable domain in full, completed from reference TRBV7-3 and TRBJ2-1, reads GAGVSQTPSNKVTEKGKYVELRCDPISGHTALYWYRQSLGQGPEFLIYFQGTGAADDSGLPNDRFFAVRPEGSVSTLKIQRTERGDSAVYLCASSPGGNEQFFGPGTRLTVL.

This clone is deemed medium-sized. The DNA ends 3 residues before the CDR3 does, and the rest of the CDR3 is filled in from the germline J gene. The chain couples TRBV9 to TRBJ1-1, with D possibly being TRBD1 (5 bases). CDR1 and CDR2 (germline): SGDLS, YYNGEE. This CDR3 is built from 12 residues. Trimming removed 5 bases at V and 3 bases at J, with 8 bases between. The CDR3 loop reads CASSRGDTEAFF. The CDR3 DNA, read in part, is TGTGCCAGCAGTCGGGGGGACACTGAA.

This clone was counted ten times or more. Coverage ceases 3 residues before the CDR3 finishes, and the germline J gene fills in the end. The chain joins TRBV5-6 to TRBJ2-2, with D perhaps matching TRBD1 (5 bases). Germline V gives CDR1 SGHDT, CDR2 YYEEEE. This CDR3 region has 15 residues. CDR3 DNA (partial): TGTGCCAGCAGCTTGGCAGGGCTGGCTAATGAAAAG. It translates to CASSLAGLANEK. The whole CDR3 protein reads CASSLAGLANEKLFF.

This clone came up many times. The read comes to an end 3 residues before the CDR3 does, leaving the germline J gene to fill in the end. This chain uses TRBV20-1 with TRBJ2-1; 11 bases match TRBD2. J lost 4 bases, V lost 6 bases, and 5 bases had no gene match. The CDR3 length is 14 residues. Germline V CDR1 and CDR2: DFQATT, SNEGSKA (reference sequence). Incomplete CDR3 DNA: TGCAGTGCAATTACTAGCGGGAGTTACAATGAG. Translating it yields CSAITSGSYNE. The full CDR3 protein reads CSAITSGSYNEQFF.

The sample holds a few counts of this clone. With the read ending 3 residues before the CDR3 end, the germline J gene is used to fill in that end. The chain uses TRBV2 and TRBJ2-7; 7 bases agree with TRBD1. CDR1 is SNHLY, CDR2 FYNNEI, per germline. The ends lost 2 bases at V and 2 bases at J; junction bases unmatched: 3. The CDR3 has 14 residues. CDR3 sequence reads: CASSEQGVTYEQYF. The covered CDR3 bases are TGTGCCAGCAGTGAACAGGGGGTTACCTACGAG.

This clone was recorded at least ten times. Read sequence stops 3 residues before the CDR3 end, and the germline J gene provides the missing end. This sequence joins TRBV19 and TRBJ1-5; D might be TRBD1 (6 bases). Trimming left V 4 bases short and J 6 bases short, with 10 bases between. The CDR3 is made up of 13 amino acids. Germline loops: CDR1 LNHDA, CDR2 SQIVND (reference sequence). The CDR3 is CASSKQGLQPQHF. CDR3 bases read: TGTGCCAGTAGTAAACAGGGTCTTCAGCCC.

This clone was seen many times. Read sequence stops 3 residues before the CDR3 end, and the germline J gene provides the missing end. The gene calls are TRBV6-1 and TRBJ1-2, with a weak D call TRBD1 (5 bases). The V end lost 0 bases, the J end lost 5 bases, and 16 bases lay between the germline ends. The germline V gene encodes CDR1 MNHNS and CDR2 SASEGT. The CDR3 sequence is 16 residues long. CDR3 region: CASSEALRRGWYGYTF. The CDR3 bases that were read are TGTGCCAGCAGTGAAGCGCTACGGAGGGGCTGGTATGGC.

This clone was counted at least ten times. Partial CDR3 DNA: TGCAGTGCTAGAGATTCTGGTGGGACAGGGCTGTATTCACCC. Translated, it gives CSARDSGGTGLYSP. The CDR3, in full, reads CSARDSGGTGLYSPLHF. The V gene is TRBV20-1, the J gene TRBJ1-6; 9 positions agree with TRBD1. The read terminates 3 residues before the CDR3 end, so the remaining end is supplied by the germline J gene. This CDR3 contains 17 residues. Germline V gene lookup returns CDR1 DFQATT and CDR2 SNEGSKA (reference sequence). The J segment lost 8 bases and the V segment lost 0 bases, leaving 11 bases of the junction unmatched.

This clone was detected many times. The sequenced fragment ends 3 residues before the CDR3 boundary, so the rest is inferred from the germline J gene. The chain recombines TRBV18 with TRBJ1-4, with a tentative D call TRBD1 (5 bases). Per the germline V gene, CDR1 is KGHSH and CDR2 is LQKENI. This CDR3 region has 13 residues. Between the trimmed V and J ends, which lost 3 bases and 5 bases, there was a span of 7 bases. CDR3 region: CASSPTGNEKLFF. The DNA read from the CDR3 is TGTGCCAGCTCACCTACAGGAAATGAAAAA.

As regards this clone: The read ends 3 residues shy of where the CDR3 ends; the end is completed using the germline J gene. This chain uses TRBV7-3 with TRBJ2-3, with 11 bases lining up with TRBD2. The germline V gene encodes CDR1 SGHTA and CDR2 FQGTGA. V gave up 5 bases and J gave up 6 bases; unmatched junction bases: 10. The CDR3 consists of 16 residues. The CDR3 DNA, read in part, is TGTGCCAGCAGCCCTACCGAGGCTAGCGGGAGGGATACG. Translating it yields CASSPTEASGRDT. The CDR3 in its entirety is CASSPTEASGRDTQYF.

The sequenced CDR3 bases are TGTGCCAGCAGCCCAGGGGGAAGCTACGAG. Protein product: CASSPGGSYE. The complete CDR3 protein is CASSPGGSYEQYF. The chain uses TRBV2 and TRBJ2-7; 7 bases are a match to TRBD1. The sequenced fragment ends 3 residues before the CDR3 boundary, so the rest is inferred from the germline J gene. CDR3 size: 13 residues. Germline V gene sequence: CDR1 SNHLY, CDR2 FYNNEI. V dropped 6 bases and J dropped 3; count of bases not matched to a gene: 5.